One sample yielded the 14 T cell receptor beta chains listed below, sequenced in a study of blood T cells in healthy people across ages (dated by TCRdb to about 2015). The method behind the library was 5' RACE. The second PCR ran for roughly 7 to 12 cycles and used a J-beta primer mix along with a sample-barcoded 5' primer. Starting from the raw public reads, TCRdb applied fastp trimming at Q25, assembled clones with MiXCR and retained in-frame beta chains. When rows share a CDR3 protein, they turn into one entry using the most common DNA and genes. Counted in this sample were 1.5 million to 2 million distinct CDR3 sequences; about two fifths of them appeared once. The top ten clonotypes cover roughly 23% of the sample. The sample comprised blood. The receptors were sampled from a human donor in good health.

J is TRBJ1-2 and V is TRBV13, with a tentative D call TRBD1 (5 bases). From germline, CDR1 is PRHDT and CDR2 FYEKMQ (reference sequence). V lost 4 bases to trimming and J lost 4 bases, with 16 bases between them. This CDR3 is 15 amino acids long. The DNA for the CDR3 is TGTGCCAGCAGCTCCGGATCCGAAAGGGGCTATGGCTACACCTTC. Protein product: CASSSGSERGYGYTF.

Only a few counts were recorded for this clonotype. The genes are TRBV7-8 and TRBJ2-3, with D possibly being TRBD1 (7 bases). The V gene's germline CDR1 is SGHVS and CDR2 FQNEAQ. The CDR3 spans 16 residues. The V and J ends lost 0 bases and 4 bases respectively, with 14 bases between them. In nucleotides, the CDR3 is TGTGCCAGCAGCTTAGCATTCAGGGGGAGGTCAGATACGCAGTATTTT. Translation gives CASSLAFRGRSDTQYF.

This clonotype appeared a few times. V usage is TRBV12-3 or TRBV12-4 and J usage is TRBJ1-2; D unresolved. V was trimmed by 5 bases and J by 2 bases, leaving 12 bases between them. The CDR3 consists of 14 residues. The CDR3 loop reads CASSTQDVNYGYTF. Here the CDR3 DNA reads TGTGCCAGCAGTACCCAGGACGTCAACTATGGCTACACCTTC.

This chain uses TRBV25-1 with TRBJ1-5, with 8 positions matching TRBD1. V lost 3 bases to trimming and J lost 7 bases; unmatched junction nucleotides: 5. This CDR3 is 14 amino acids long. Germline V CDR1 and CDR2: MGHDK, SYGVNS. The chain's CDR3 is CASSDRGRWQPQHF. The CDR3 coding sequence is TGTGCCAGCAGTGACAGGGGGCGCTGGCAGCCCCAGCATTTT.

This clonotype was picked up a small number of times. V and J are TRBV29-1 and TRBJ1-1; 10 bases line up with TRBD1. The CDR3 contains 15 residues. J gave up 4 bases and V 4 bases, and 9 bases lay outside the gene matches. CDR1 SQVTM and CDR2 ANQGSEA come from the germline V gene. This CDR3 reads CSVGRGTGDVTEAFF. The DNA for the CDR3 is TGCAGCGTTGGACGGGGGACAGGGGACGTCACTGAAGCTTTCTTT.

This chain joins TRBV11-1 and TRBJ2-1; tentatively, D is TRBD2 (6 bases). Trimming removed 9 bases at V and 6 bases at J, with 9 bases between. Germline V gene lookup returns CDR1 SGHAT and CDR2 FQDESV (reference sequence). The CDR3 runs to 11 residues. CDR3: CASIGGNEQFF. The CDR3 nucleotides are TGTGCCAGTATCGGGGGCAATGAGCAGTTCTTC.

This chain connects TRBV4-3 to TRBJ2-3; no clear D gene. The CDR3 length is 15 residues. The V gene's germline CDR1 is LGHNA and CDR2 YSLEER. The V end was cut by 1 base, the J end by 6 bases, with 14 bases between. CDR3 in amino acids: CASSQGGRNTDTQYF. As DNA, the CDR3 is TGCGCCAGCAGCCAAGGCGGACGGAACACGGATACGCAGTATTTT.

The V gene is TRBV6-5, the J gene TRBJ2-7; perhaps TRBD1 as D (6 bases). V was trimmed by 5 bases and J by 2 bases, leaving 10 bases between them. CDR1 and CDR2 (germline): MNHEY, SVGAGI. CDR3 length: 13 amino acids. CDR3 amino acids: CASSGGFTYEQYF. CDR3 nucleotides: TGTGCCAGCAGTGGGGGCTTCACCTACGAGCAGTACTTC.

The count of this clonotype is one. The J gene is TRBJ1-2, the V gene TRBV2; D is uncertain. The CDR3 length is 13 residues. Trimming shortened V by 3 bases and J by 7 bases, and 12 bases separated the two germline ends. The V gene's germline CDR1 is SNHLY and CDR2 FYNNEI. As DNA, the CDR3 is TGTGCCAGCAGTGATTCCGGGAGAACTGGCTACACCTTC. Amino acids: CASSDSGRTGYTF.

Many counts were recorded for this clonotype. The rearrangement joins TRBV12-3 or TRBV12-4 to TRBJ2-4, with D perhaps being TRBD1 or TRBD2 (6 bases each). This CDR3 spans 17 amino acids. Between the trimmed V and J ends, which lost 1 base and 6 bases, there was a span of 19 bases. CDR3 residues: CASSLGSGRGGGNIQYF. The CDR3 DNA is TGTGCCAGCAGTTTAGGTTCGGGCCGTGGAGGGGGAAACATTCAGTACTTC.

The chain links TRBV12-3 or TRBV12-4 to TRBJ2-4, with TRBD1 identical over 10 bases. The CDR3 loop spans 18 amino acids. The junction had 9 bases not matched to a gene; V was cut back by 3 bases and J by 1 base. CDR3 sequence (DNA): TGTGCCAGCAGTTTCGGGACAGGGGATTTCGAGGCCAAAAACATTCAGTACTTC. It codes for CASSFGTGDFEAKNIQYF.

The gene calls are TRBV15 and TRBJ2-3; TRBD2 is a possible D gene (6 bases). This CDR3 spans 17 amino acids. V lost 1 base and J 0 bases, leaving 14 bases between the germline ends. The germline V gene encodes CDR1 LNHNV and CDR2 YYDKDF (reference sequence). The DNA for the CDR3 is TGTGCCACCAGCAGAGCGGGACTCTACACTAGCACAGATACGCAGTATTTT. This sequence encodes CATSRAGLYTSTDTQYF.

CDR3 bases: TGTGCCAGCAGTTCAACAGGGTGGGGGGGCGATGAGCAGTTCTTC. Translation gives CASSSTGWGGDEQFF. The J gene is TRBJ2-1, the V gene TRBV28; D may be TRBD2 (7 bases). Looked up from germline, CDR1 is MDHEN and CDR2 is SYDVKM. V was pared by 4 bases and J by 8 bases, with 18 bases between. CDR3 size: 15 residues.

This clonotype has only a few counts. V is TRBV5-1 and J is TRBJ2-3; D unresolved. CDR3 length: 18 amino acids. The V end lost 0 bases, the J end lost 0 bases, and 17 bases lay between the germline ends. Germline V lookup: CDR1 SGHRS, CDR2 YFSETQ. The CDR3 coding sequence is TGCGCCAGCAGCTTGGACCTTTTTCGGAACCCTAGCACAGATACGCAGTATTTT. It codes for CASSLDLFRNPSTDTQYF. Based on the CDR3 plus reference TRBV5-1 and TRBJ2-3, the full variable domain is KAGVTQTPRYLIKTRGQQVTLSCSPISGHRSVSWYQQTPGQGLQFLFEYFSETQRNKGNFPGRFSGRQFSNSRSEMNVSTLELGDSALYLCASSLDLFRNPSTDTQYFGPGTRLTVL.